This TCR beta chain was observed in a study of T-cell memory formation after mild COVID-19. Study in general: For the most part, TCR clusters were specific to one donor. General observations from the study: A balance of CD4 and CD8 characterized clones contracting day 15 to 85, whereas later expanders leaned CD4+. Those CD4+ clones that contracted were mainly in CM and EM (CD8+ ones in EMRA). Clonal second-wave expansions that peaked on day 37 had unconfirmed SARS-CoV-2 specificity.

V was cut by 0 bases and J by 4 bases, with 9 bases left in between. Germline lookup yields CDR1 SGHTA and CDR2 FQGTGA. The CDR3 is 14 residues long. Points on this clonotype: Its antigen is not identified.

Each CDR3 protein is one row after TCRdb ran MiXCR on the 5' RACE reads. The sample consists of about 340,000 distinct CDR3 sequences, about 21% of them appearing once. This sequence was found in an adult woman who had mild COVID-19 (a few samples of this study predate the infection). Cell type and time point are not known. The rearrangement uses TRBV7-3 and TRBJ1-1; D possibly corresponds to TRBD1 (6 bases). The sequenced sample consisted of PBMCs or a T cell subset sorted from them (not recorded which). The CDR3 DNA is TGTGCCAGCAGCTTAACAGGGGGGTTCACTGAAGCTTTCTTT. Translation: CASSLTGGFTEAFF.